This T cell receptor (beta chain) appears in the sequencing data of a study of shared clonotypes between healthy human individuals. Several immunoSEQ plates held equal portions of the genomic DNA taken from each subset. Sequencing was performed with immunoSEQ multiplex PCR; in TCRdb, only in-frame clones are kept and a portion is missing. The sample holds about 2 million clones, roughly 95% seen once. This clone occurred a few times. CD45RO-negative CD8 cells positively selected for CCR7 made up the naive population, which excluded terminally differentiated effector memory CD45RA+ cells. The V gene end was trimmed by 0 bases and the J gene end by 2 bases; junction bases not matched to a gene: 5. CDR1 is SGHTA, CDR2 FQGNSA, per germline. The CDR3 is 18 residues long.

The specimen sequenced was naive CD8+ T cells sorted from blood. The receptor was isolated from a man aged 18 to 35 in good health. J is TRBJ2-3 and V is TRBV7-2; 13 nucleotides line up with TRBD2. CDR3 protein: CASSLAAGLAGLTDTQYF. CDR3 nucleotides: TGTGCCAGCAGCTTAGCGGCGGGACTAGCGGGGCTCACAGATACGCAGTATTTT.